The present TCR beta chain was sequenced within a study of patients and donors after allogeneic stem cell transplantation. TCRdb re-analysed the RT-PCR reads in MiXCR, keeping a single row per CDR3 protein. The table records about 100,000 distinct CDR3 sequences, around 38% of them present only once. The receptor comes from a human donor who was either an allogeneic HSCT recipient or a stem cell or donor lymphocyte infusion donor (not recorded which). It is not recorded whose cells these are; they may come from a transplant donor. Sequencing was performed on blood, either unsorted or a sorted T cell fraction (not recorded which).

The CDR3 region is CSVEIIKTQYF. The CDR3 nucleotides read TGCAGCGTTGAAATTATAAAGACCCAGTACTTC. The gene calls are TRBV29-1 and TRBJ2-5; D is undetermined. CDR1 and CDR2 from the germline V gene are SQVTM and ANQGSEA. Trimming cost V 2 bases and J 6 bases, with 7 bases left between them. The CDR3 has 11 residues.